The clone carrying this T cell receptor beta chain was counted a few times. As yet, its antigen is unknown. This entry belongs to a study of beta chain features in type 1 diabetes. Study observations and caveats: Using cDNA template may skew counts toward highly expressing activated cells. Shorter TCRB CDR3s, moderately but significantly so, marked every one of the four CD4+ subsets in Type 1 diabetes patients. Equally in patients and controls, PCR might preferentially amplify shorter templates. Healthy donors had naive, central memory and Treg TCRB repertoires that appeared less similar than those seen among patients.

Of the isolated RNA, all was reverse transcribed, and so the sequenced material was expressed TCRB transcripts. Sequenced by immunoSEQ multiplex PCR; TCRdb stores in-frame clones only, minus some. Of some 660,000 clones listed, over 13% are singletons. The receptor was derived from a man aged 18-30 years with type 1 diabetes. The sample taken for sequencing was naive CD4+ T cells from blood.

The CDR3 here is CASSLKGLTYEQYF. The CDR3 DNA follows: TGTGCCAGCAGTTTGAAGGGACTCACCTACGAGCAGTACTTC. The V call is TRBV28, the J call TRBJ2-7, with D possibly TRBD2 on 6 matching bases. Germline V gene sequence: CDR1 MDHEN, CDR2 SYDVKM. V lost 3 bases to trimming and J lost 2 bases, with 11 bases between them. The CDR3 covers 14 residues. Full variable domain (remainder filled in from reference TRBV28 and TRBJ2-7): DVKVTQSSRYLVKRTGEKVFLECVQDMDHENMFWYRQDPGLGLRLIYFSYDVKMKEKGDIPEGYSVSREKKERFSLILESASTNQTSMYLCASSLKGLTYEQYFGPGTRLTVT.